One and the same sample provided the 27 T cell receptor beta chains below, sequenced in a study of blood T cell repertoires in COVID-19. Repertoires were generated with immunoSEQ multiplex PCR, while TCRdb's copy carries only in-frame clones and drops some. The data show tens of thousands of clones, with around 87% seen just once and around 8% held by the top ten. Sequencing was carried out using peripheral blood. Receptors were obtained from a man aged 45 to 65 with active COVID-19.

The CDR3 reads CASSSSRTSNTEAFF. The CDR3 region has the DNA TGTGCCAGTAGTTCATCACGGACTTCGAACACTGAAGCTTTCTTT. V gene TRBV19 combines with J gene TRBJ1-1; D uncertain. Trimming stripped 5 bases from V and 1 base from J, with 14 bases between. CDR3 length equals 15 residues. The germline CDR1 and CDR2 sequences are LNHDA and SQIVND (reference sequence).

This clone was seen a single time. The chain joins TRBV9 to TRBJ2-1; TRBD2 aligns across 8 bases. CDR1 SGDLS and CDR2 YYNGEE come from the germline V gene. The CDR3 sequence is 17 residues long. After removal of 0 bases from V and 2 bases from J, the junction contained 7 bases not matched to a gene. DNA of the CDR3: TGTGCCAGCAGCGTAGTCAGCGGGGGTAGAACCTACAATGAGCAGTTCTTC. This translates into CASSVVSGGRTYNEQFF. Full variable domain (outside the CDR3, taken from reference TRBV9 and TRBJ2-1): DSGVTQTPKHLITATGQRVTLRCSPRSGDLSVYWYQQSLDQGLQFLIQYYNGEERAKGNILERFSAQQFPDLHSELNLSSLELGDSALYFCASSVVSGGRTYNEQFFGPGTRLTVL.

The V and J genes are TRBV5-6 and TRBJ2-2; TRBD2 aligns across 14 bases. This CDR3 spans 16 amino acids. The ends lost 3 bases at V and 6 bases at J; junction bases unmatched: 4. Germline lookup yields CDR1 SGHDT and CDR2 YYEEEE. CDR3 DNA sequence: TGTGCCAGCAGCTCAGGGACTAGCGGGGGTTCCGGGGAGCTGTTTTTT. This encodes CASSSGTSGGSGELFF.

This clone was picked up a small number of times. V and J are TRBV30 and TRBJ1-4, with 7 nucleotides matching TRBD1. CDR3 length equals 15 residues. Trimming took 3 bases from V and 2 from J; bases not matched to a gene: 6. CDR1 is GTSNPN, CDR2 SVGIG, per germline (reference sequence). Here the CDR3 DNA reads TGTGCCTGGAGCACCGGGACAGTTACTAATGAAAAACTGTTTTTT. This gives the protein CAWSTGTVTNEKLFF.

The chain links TRBV5-1 to TRBJ1-1, with 9 positions matching TRBD1. V was pared by 3 bases and J by 4 bases, with 4 bases of the junction left unmatched. The CDR3 spans 14 residues. Germline lookup yields CDR1 SGHRS and CDR2 YFSETQ. DNA of the CDR3: TGCGCCAGCAGCTCGGGACAGGGTTTCACTGAAGCTTTCTTT. Amino acid sequence: CASSSGQGFTEAFF.

V usage is TRBV7-6 and J usage is TRBJ1-5; tentatively, D is TRBD1 (5 bases). CDR1 SGHVS and CDR2 FNYEAQ come from the germline V gene. The CDR3 consists of 16 residues. The V end lost 2 bases, the J end lost 2 bases, and 13 bases lay between the germline ends. Here the CDR3 reads CASSLQAGRGNQPQHF. The CDR3 DNA is TGTGCCAGCAGCTTACAGGCAGGGCGAGGCAATCAGCCCCAGCATTTT.

The rearrangement links TRBV11-2 to TRBJ2-7, with 8 bases identical to TRBD2. CDR3 length: 16 residues. The germline CDR1 and CDR2 sequences are SGHAT and FQNNGV. V shed 7 bases and J 3 bases; nucleotides not matched to a gene: 14. The CDR3 sequence is CASTEIGGGLGYEQYF. The CDR3 coding sequence is TGTGCCAGCACCGAGATCGGGGGGGGGCTGGGCTACGAGCAGTACTTC.

The chain recombines TRBV29-1 with TRBJ2-3; no clear D gene. Per germline, CDR1 SQVTM and CDR2 ANQGSEA. The length of the CDR3 is 15 residues. The V and J ends lost 1 base and 0 bases respectively, with 11 bases between them. This CDR3 reads CSVEGATRSTDTQYF. The CDR3 nucleotides read TGCAGCGTTGAAGGCGCGACAAGGAGCACAGATACGCAGTATTTT.

This clone was counted a few times. J is TRBJ2-7 and V is TRBV7-6, with D possibly being TRBD2 (5 bases). This CDR3 has 16 amino acids. Trimming took off 1 base at V and 2 bases at J, with 15 bases between the two ends. The germline CDR1 and CDR2 sequences are SGHVS and FNYEAQ. The DNA of the CDR3 is TGTGCCAGCAGCTTAGGTAGGAGCGGACCCCCCTACGAGCAGTACTTC. Protein: CASSLGRSGPPYEQYF.

The genes are TRBV6-6 and TRBJ1-6; possible D gene TRBD1, 5 bases. The CDR3 length is 13 residues. Between the trimmed V and J ends, which lost 8 bases and 10 bases, there was a span of 15 bases. Germline V lookup: CDR1 MNHNY, CDR2 SVGAGI (reference sequence). The CDR3 loop is CASSPAAGSPLHF. The DNA for the CDR3 is TGTGCCAGCTCCCCGGCCGCAGGGTCACCCCTCCACTTT.

The V call is TRBV5-1, the J call TRBJ2-6; 7 nucleotides match TRBD1. The germline V gene encodes CDR1 SGHRS and CDR2 YFSETQ. Trimming took 4 bases from V and 0 from J; bases not matched to a gene: 4. CDR3 length: 16 amino acids. CDR3 nucleotides: TGCGCCAGCAGCATCCACAGGGGCTCTGGGGCCAACGTCCTGACTTTC. This codes for CASSIHRGSGANVLTF. Based on the CDR3 plus reference TRBV5-1 and TRBJ2-6, the full variable domain is KAGVTQTPRYLIKTRGQQVTLSCSPISGHRSVSWYQQTPGQGLQFLFEYFSETQRNKGNFPGRFSGRQFSNSRSEMNVSTLELGDSALYLCASSIHRGSGANVLTFGAGSRLTVL.

The chain has TRBV6-5 and TRBJ1-1; TRBD1 might be the D (5 bases). Germline assignment: CDR1 MNHEY and CDR2 SVGAGI. The CDR3 covers 14 residues. Trimming removed 9 bases from V and 0 bases from J, with 14 bases in between. The CDR3 loop reads CASKKPGMNTEAFF. In DNA, the CDR3 is TGTGCCAGTAAGAAGCCAGGGATGAACACTGAAGCTTTCTTT.

This clone was counted between two and nine times. This chain links TRBV28 with TRBJ2-5, with D unresolved. The CDR3 runs to 14 residues. Germline V gene data show CDR1 as MDHEN and CDR2 as SYDVKM. V lost 3 bases and J 0 bases, leaving 8 bases between the germline ends. CDR3 region: CASSFGQNQETQYF. CDR3 DNA sequence: TGTGCCAGCAGTTTTGGGCAGAACCAAGAGACCCAGTACTTC.

The rearrangement links TRBV19 to TRBJ1-5, with 10 bases fitting TRBD1. The V gene end was trimmed by 10 bases and the J gene end by 0 bases; junction bases not matched to a gene: 9. Germline V gene sequence: CDR1 LNHDA, CDR2 SQIVND (reference sequence). The CDR3 loop spans 16 amino acids. Here the CDR3 reads CATRDRGQYSNQPQHF. CDR3 nucleotide sequence: TGTGCCACCCGGGACAGGGGACAATATAGCAATCAGCCCCAGCATTTT.

The chain combines TRBV24-1 with TRBJ1-2; no reliable D call. The germline CDR1 and CDR2 sequences are KGHDR and SFDVKD. The CDR3 sequence is 13 residues long. V was cut by 6 bases and J by 4 bases, with 11 bases left in between. The CDR3 is CATSSPSFYGYTF. The DNA of the CDR3 is TGTGCCACCAGTAGCCCGTCTTTCTATGGCTACACCTTC.

This clone was found a few times. This chain connects TRBV24-1 to TRBJ2-7; 10 bases are a match to TRBD1. V trimming: 3 bases; J trimming: 5 bases; junction bases outside the gene matches: 6. This CDR3 has 15 amino acids. Germline V CDR1 and CDR2: KGHDR, SFDVKD. The CDR3 protein is CATSDTRTGGHEQYF. The CDR3 DNA follows: TGTGCCACCAGTGATACCAGGACAGGGGGACACGAGCAGTACTTC.

This chain joins TRBV7-9 and TRBJ1-3, with D unresolved. CDR3 size: 12 residues. Per the germline V gene, CDR1 is SEHNR and CDR2 is FQNEAQ (reference sequence). Trimming left V 4 bases short and J 4 bases short, with 5 bases between. The CDR3 sequence is CASSSEGNTIYF. CDR3 in DNA: TGTGCCAGCAGCTCGGAGGGAAACACCATATATTTT.

This rearrangement joins TRBV4-1 to TRBJ2-1; the match to TRBD2 covers 10 bases. CDR3 size: 15 residues. Germline lookup yields CDR1 MGHRA and CDR2 YSYEKL. V was clipped by 4 bases and J by 8 bases; unmatched bases: 8. CDR3 DNA: TGCGCCAGCAGCCGAGGACTAGCGGAGATCGATGAGCAGTTCTTC. The encoded protein is CASSRGLAEIDEQFF.

The rearrangement uses TRBV7-2 and TRBJ1-1; 9 bases map to TRBD1. This CDR3 contains 14 residues. Germline assignment: CDR1 SGHTA and CDR2 FQGNSA. Trimming at V came to 2 bases and at J to 4 bases, leaving 2 bases not matched to a gene. The CDR3 DNA sequence: TGTGCCAGCAGCTTAAAACAGGGGGCCACTGAAGCTTTCTTT. Translation gives CASSLKQGATEAFF.

V is TRBV19 and J is TRBJ1-1; D gene uncertain. The ends were cut back, 2 bases at V and 1 base at J, with 11 bases in the middle. Germline loops: CDR1 LNHDA, CDR2 SQIVND (reference sequence). The CDR3 runs 15 residues. CDR3 bases: TGTGCCAGTAGTATACAGAGGGTGAGGAACACTGAAGCTTTCTTT. This encodes CASSIQRVRNTEAFF.

CDR3 region: CASSQDGRGFYEQYF. As DNA, the CDR3 is TGCGCCAGCAGCCAAGATGGCAGGGGCTTCTACGAGCAGTACTTC. V gene TRBV4-1 combines with J gene TRBJ2-7, with D perhaps TRBD1 (6 bases). Trimming shortened V by 0 bases and J by 3 bases, and 12 bases separated the two germline ends. Germline CDR1 is MGHRA and CDR2 is YSYEKL. The CDR3 runs to 15 residues.

This clone was counted once. The J gene is TRBJ1-1, the V gene TRBV7-2, with D unclear. CDR3 length: 11 amino acids. Germline V CDR1 and CDR2: SGHTA, FQGNSA. The ends were cut back, 3 bases at V and 3 bases at J, with 2 bases in the middle. The CDR3 region is CASSFYTEAFF. In DNA form, the CDR3 reads TGTGCCAGCAGCTTCTACACTGAAGCTTTCTTT.

The chain recombines TRBV6-5 with TRBJ1-1; D is unclear. There are 13 residues in the CDR3. Germline CDR1 MNHEY, CDR2 SVGAGI. Trimming stripped 6 bases from V and 2 bases from J, with 10 bases between. In nucleotides, the CDR3 is TGTGCCAGCAGGCCAACAGTAAACACTGAAGCTTTCTTT. The encoded protein is CASRPTVNTEAFF.

V gene TRBV19 combines with J gene TRBJ1-2; D unclear. V gave up 1 base and J gave up 5 bases, with 8 bases separating them. The germline V gene has CDR1 LNHDA and CDR2 SQIVND (reference sequence). This CDR3 is 13 amino acids long. CDR3 sequence (DNA): TGTGCCAGTAGTATAGGCCGGGGATATGGCTACACCTTC. Translation: CASSIGRGYGYTF.

The rearrangement uses TRBV28 and TRBJ1-5; the D gene is possibly TRBD1 (5 bases). Trimming pared 3 bases from V and 2 bases from J, leaving 14 bases between. Germline V gene sequence: CDR1 MDHEN, CDR2 SYDVKM. CDR3 length equals 16 residues. CDR3 bases: TGTGCCAGCAGTTTCCCTCCCGGGGGTGGCAATCAGCCCCAGCATTTT. This sequence encodes CASSFPPGGGNQPQHF.

This clone was seen more than once but under ten times. The chain joins TRBV9 to TRBJ2-7, with 7 positions matching TRBD1. The CDR3 sequence is 15 residues long. The trim removed 3 bases at V and 9 bases at J, leaving 15 bases unmatched. Germline V gene lookup returns CDR1 SGDLS and CDR2 YYNGEE. CDR3: CASSASGQTTTGQYF. The CDR3 DNA reads as TGTGCCAGCAGCGCTTCGGGACAGACTACTACGGGGCAGTACTTC.

CDR3 nucleotide sequence: TGTGCCAGTAGTATTGGGCCCAGGCCAGGGGATACGCAGTATTTT. It translates to CASSIGPRPGDTQYF. The chain combines TRBV19 with TRBJ2-3; TRBD1 might be the D (5 bases). Per the germline V gene, CDR1 is LNHDA and CDR2 is SQIVND (reference sequence). The CDR3 runs 15 residues. V gave up 3 bases and J gave up 6 bases, with 16 bases separating them. The variable domain in full, with the rest retrieved from reference TRBV19 and TRBJ2-3, is DGGITQSPKYLFRKEGQNVTLSCEQNLNHDAMYWYRQDPGQGLRLIYYSQIVNDFQKGDIAEGYSVSREKKESFPLTVTSAQKNPTAFYLCASSIGPRPGDTQYFGPGTRLTVL.